This record covers a single TCR beta chain. Its antigen is currently unknown. Cells of the mixed lymphocyte reaction were cocultured at 37 degrees C for 5 to 6 days. In germline, CDR1 is SGHRS, CDR2 YFSETQ. The CDR3 is 18 amino acids. Trimming stripped 1 base from V and 6 bases from J, with 22 bases between. This specimen comes from a study of siplizumab effects on memory and regulatory T cells. Profiling relied on immunoSEQ multiplex PCR, and the TCRdb table lists in-frame clones only, not all of them. The table lists approximately 9,700 clones, about 43% of them singletons. General study points: Naive T cells were seemingly more diverse than memory cells, and major contributions to the alloresponse seemed to be made by them. Memory cells that were CD4+ and unstimulated gave rise to alloreactive sequences, which siplizumab significantly reduced.

This receptor was obtained from a human donor in good health; the cells came from an allogeneic mixed lymphocyte reaction. Sequenced input: CFSE-low (dividing) CD4+ T cells sorted from an allogeneic mixed lymphocyte reaction. The chain couples TRBV5-1 to TRBJ2-2, with D tentatively TRBD2 (6 bases). In DNA, the CDR3 is TGCGCCAGCAGCTTGTCTAACGTGGGACTCGTAGGGTCCGGGGAGCTGTTTTTT. Protein: CASSLSNVGLVGSGELFF.